A single sample is the source of the 14 T cell receptor beta chains below, sequenced in a study of blood T cell repertoires in COVID-19. Repertoires were generated with immunoSEQ multiplex PCR, while TCRdb's copy carries only in-frame clones and drops some. This sample has 140,000 to 150,000 clones, with around 82% found just once. Sequenced sample: peripheral blood. The source of these receptors is a woman between 50 and 59 years old with acute or convalescent COVID-19.

The V call is TRBV28, the J call TRBJ1-6; maybe TRBD1 (6 bases). The CDR3 runs to 16 residues. The V end was cut by 4 bases, the J end by 9 bases, with 19 bases between. Germline CDR1 reads MDHEN; CDR2 reads SYDVKM. Here the CDR3 reads CASSSYSGQWVSPLHF. CDR3 DNA: TGTGCCAGCAGTTCCTACTCGGGACAATGGGTTTCACCCCTCCACTTT.

The V call is TRBV7-2, the J call TRBJ1-1, with TRBD1 identical over 7 bases. J lost 1 base, V lost 1 base, and 3 bases had no gene match. There are 15 residues in the CDR3. Germline V gene sequence: CDR1 SGHTA, CDR2 FQGNSA. The CDR3 coding sequence is TGTGCCAGCAGCTTAGTGGGACAGAGGAACACTGAAGCTTTCTTT. It encodes CASSLVGQRNTEAFF.

The chain recombines TRBV28 with TRBJ1-5; D is perhaps TRBD1 (5 bases). From germline, CDR1 is MDHEN and CDR2 SYDVKM. The CDR3 loop spans 16 amino acids. The ends were cut back, 5 bases at V and 0 bases at J, with 14 bases in the middle. CDR3 coding DNA: TGTGCCAGCAGTCTCGACAGACTTTATAGCAATCAGCCCCAGCATTTT. The encoded protein is CASSLDRLYSNQPQHF.

V and J are TRBV7-3 and TRBJ2-5; the match to TRBD2 covers 8 bases. Germline V gives CDR1 SGHTA, CDR2 FQGTGA. Trimming took 5 bases from V and 3 from J; bases not matched to a gene: 8. The CDR3 extends over 15 amino acids. The CDR3 loop reads CASSPGSGAEETQYF. In nucleotides, the CDR3 is TGTGCCAGCAGCCCCGGTAGCGGGGCGGAAGAGACCCAGTACTTC.

This chain uses TRBV4-1 with TRBJ2-3, with no clear D. This CDR3 is built from 15 residues. Trimming stripped 0 bases from V and 3 bases from J, with 10 bases between. Germline V CDR1 and CDR2: MGHRA, YSYEKL. DNA for the CDR3: TGCGCCAGCAGCCAAGAAGGTGCCAGGACAGATACGCAGTATTTT. It translates to CASSQEGARTDTQYF.

This clone appeared once. This rearrangement joins TRBV12-3 or TRBV12-4 to TRBJ2-7; no definite D call. Trimming left V 3 bases short and J 0 bases short, with 6 bases between. The CDR3 extends over 13 amino acids. The CDR3 loop reads CASSFGTSYEQYF. CDR3 nucleotides: TGTGCCAGCAGTTTTGGCACCTCCTACGAGCAGTACTTC.

This chain connects TRBV4-1 to TRBJ1-5, with D tentatively TRBD1 (5 bases). The CDR3 loop spans 15 amino acids. V lost 0 bases and J 7 bases, leaving 13 bases between the germline ends. Germline CDR1 and CDR2: MGHRA and YSYEKL. CDR3 coding DNA: TGCGCCAGCAGCCAAGATCATGGGGGGGAACAGCCCCAGCATTTT. As protein: CASSQDHGGEQPQHF.

This clone came up many times. This CDR3 reads CASSYSGGQDTEAFF. The CDR3 bases are TGTGCCAGCAGTTACTCTGGGGGCCAGGACACTGAAGCTTTCTTT. The J gene is TRBJ1-1, the V gene TRBV6-5, with a weak D call TRBD1 (6 bases). Germline V gene data show CDR1 as MNHEY and CDR2 as SVGAGI. V lost 0 bases and J 3 bases, leaving 11 bases between the germline ends. This CDR3 spans 15 amino acids.

J is TRBJ1-2 and V is TRBV7-9; no definite D call. Germline lookup yields CDR1 SEHNR and CDR2 FQNEAQ (reference sequence). V gave up 4 bases and J gave up 1 base, with 10 bases separating them. CDR3 length: 14 residues. CDR3 amino acids: CASSSLLINYGYTF. The CDR3 bases are TGTGCCAGCAGCTCCCTACTAATTAACTATGGCTACACCTTC.

This clone appeared once. V gene TRBV27 combines with J gene TRBJ1-4; D gene ambiguous. Germline lookup yields CDR1 MNHEY and CDR2 SMNVEV (reference sequence). The ends were cut back, 6 bases at V and 8 bases at J, with 16 bases in the middle. The CDR3 covers 14 residues. In DNA form, the CDR3 reads TGTGCCAGCAGGCCCGACCAGCCGGGGGAAAAACTGTTTTTT. Encoded protein: CASRPDQPGEKLFF.

This chain links TRBV7-2 with TRBJ2-7, with D maybe TRBD2 (6 bases). Deletions cut 2 bases from V and 2 bases from J, with 13 bases between. Germline CDR1 SGHTA, CDR2 FQGNSA. There are 15 residues in the CDR3. CDR3 DNA sequence: TGTGCCAGCAGCTTAACCGGGACTCACACCTACGAGCAGTACTTC. Residues: CASSLTGTHTYEQYF.

The chain recombines TRBV28 with TRBJ2-1; the match to TRBD2 covers 9 bases. The ends lost 4 bases at V and 6 bases at J; junction bases unmatched: 7. CDR3 size: 15 residues. CDR1 is MDHEN and CDR2 is SYDVKM in the germline V gene. CDR3 in amino acids: CASSSAGGPGNEQFF. The CDR3 nucleotides are TGTGCCAGCAGTTCGGCGGGGGGGCCTGGCAATGAGCAGTTCTTC. The variable domain in full, with the rest retrieved from reference TRBV28 and TRBJ2-1, is DVKVTQSSRYLVKRTGEKVFLECVQDMDHENMFWYRQDPGLGLRLIYFSYDVKMKEKGDIPEGYSVSREKKERFSLILESASTNQTSMYLCASSSAGGPGNEQFFGPGTRLTVL.

J is TRBJ2-1 and V is TRBV7-3; tentatively, D is TRBD1 (5 bases). Germline CDR1 and CDR2: SGHTA and FQGTGA. The CDR3 is made up of 13 amino acids. The germline V and J ends were trimmed by 2 bases and 8 bases, with 10 bases remaining between them. In DNA, the CDR3 is TGTGCCAGCAGCTTACAGGGAATGGATGAGCAGTTCTTC. This encodes CASSLQGMDEQFF.

The chain is built from TRBV10-3 and TRBJ1-4, with D perhaps TRBD1 (5 bases). Germline V CDR1 and CDR2: ENHRY, SYGVKD. This CDR3 has 11 residues. The germline V and J ends were trimmed by 4 bases and 8 bases, with 5 bases remaining between them. CDR3 protein: CAISGGEKLFF. The CDR3 bases are TGTGCCATCAGTGGGGGCGAAAAACTGTTTTTT.